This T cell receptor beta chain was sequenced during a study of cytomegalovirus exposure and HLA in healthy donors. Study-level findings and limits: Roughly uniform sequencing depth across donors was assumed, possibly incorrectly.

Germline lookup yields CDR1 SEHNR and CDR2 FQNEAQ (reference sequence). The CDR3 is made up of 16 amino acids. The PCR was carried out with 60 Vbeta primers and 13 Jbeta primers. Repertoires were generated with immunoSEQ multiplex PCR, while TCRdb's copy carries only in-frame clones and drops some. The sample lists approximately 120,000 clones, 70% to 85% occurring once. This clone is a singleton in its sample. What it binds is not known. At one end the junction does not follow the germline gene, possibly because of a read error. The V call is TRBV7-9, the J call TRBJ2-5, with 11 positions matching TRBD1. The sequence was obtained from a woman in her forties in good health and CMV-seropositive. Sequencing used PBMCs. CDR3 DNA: TGTTCCAGCAGCTTAGGTGCCGGGACAGGGGGAGAGACCCAGTACTTC. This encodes CSSSLGAGTGGETQYF.